The sequence of this TCR beta chain was determined in a study of monozygotic twins with inflammatory bowel disease. Germline V lookup: CDR1 GTSNPN, CDR2 SVGIG (reference sequence). The CDR3 runs to 22 residues. Note on this clonotype: The target antigen is unknown.

Study-level points and caveats: With others, IBD patients shared fewer clonotypes than healthy twins did, especially with disease activity. No single strong signal or clonotype associated with IBD was supported.

It was approximately 4,000 ng of total RNA that each TCR library used. The cDNA of both the TCRalpha and TCRbeta chains was subjected to two nested PCRs of about 15 and 9 cycles. TCRdb reprocessed the 5' RACE reads and reports one entry per CDR3 protein, with no DNA. Its table records roughly 120,000 distinct CDR3 sequences. Sequencing was done on a sample of blood. V and J are TRBV30 and TRBJ2-3; TCRdb gives TRBD2 as the D gene, but with no DNA this cannot be confirmed. The sequence came from a human donor with ulcerative colitis or Crohn's disease, or a healthy co-twin of an affected twin (not recorded which). CDR3 in amino acids: CAWSVTPRLAGGLLSSTDTQYF.